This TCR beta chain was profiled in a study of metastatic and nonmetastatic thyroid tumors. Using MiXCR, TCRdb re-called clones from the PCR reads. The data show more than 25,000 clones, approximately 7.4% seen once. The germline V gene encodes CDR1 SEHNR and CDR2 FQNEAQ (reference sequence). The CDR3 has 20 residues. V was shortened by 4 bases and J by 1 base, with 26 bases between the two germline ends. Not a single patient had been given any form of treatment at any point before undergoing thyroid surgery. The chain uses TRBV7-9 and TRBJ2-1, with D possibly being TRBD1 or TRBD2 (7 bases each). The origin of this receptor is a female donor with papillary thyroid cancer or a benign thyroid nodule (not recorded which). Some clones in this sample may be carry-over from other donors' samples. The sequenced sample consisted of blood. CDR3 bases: TGTGCCAGCAGCTCTCAGACAGGGAGGGGTTTAGGGCATTCCTACAATGAGCAGTTCTTC. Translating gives CASSSQTGRGLGHSYNEQFF. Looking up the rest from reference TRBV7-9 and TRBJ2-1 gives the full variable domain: DTGVSQNPRHKITKRGQNVTFRCDPISEHNRLYWYRQTLGQGPEFLTYFQNEAQLEKSRLLSDRFSAERPKGSFSTLEIQRTEQGDSAMYLCASSSQTGRGLGHSYNEQFFGPGTRLTVL.